Below are 19 T cell receptor beta chains sequenced from a single sample in a study of blood T cell repertoires in COVID-19. Assay used: immunoSEQ multiplex PCR; TCRdb lists only in-frame clones, some missing. The sample contains 200,000 to 300,000 clones, approximately 84% of which appear only once. Source material: PBMCs or T cells enriched from blood (not recorded which). The receptors originated from a man aged 35-49 years who had recovered from COVID-19.

The CDR3 spells CASSLQGVGRGYTF. In DNA, the CDR3 is TGTGCCAGCAGTTTACAGGGGGTAGGACGTGGCTACACCTTC. The V and J genes are TRBV28 and TRBJ1-2, with TRBD1 identical over 7 bases. Germline V gene lookup returns CDR1 MDHEN and CDR2 SYDVKM. After removal of 2 bases from V and 7 bases from J, the junction contained 7 bases not matched to a gene. The CDR3 contains 14 residues.

This clone was picked up one time. This sequence joins TRBV19 and TRBJ2-5, with D tentatively TRBD1 (6 bases). Germline lookup yields CDR1 LNHDA and CDR2 SQIVND (reference sequence). The V gene lost 5 bases and the J gene lost 2 bases, with 12 bases spanning the gap. The CDR3 spans 14 residues. Here the CDR3 DNA reads TGTGCCAGTAGTGACCGGACAGAGCAAGAGACCCAGTACTTC. Translation: CASSDRTEQETQYF.

DNA of the CDR3: TGTGCCAGCAGCATAAATCTAGGCGGGGTCGGTGATGGCTACACCTTC. Protein: CASSINLGGVGDGYTF. The chain joins TRBV7-2 to TRBJ1-2; D not resolved. The ends were cut back, 5 bases at V and 6 bases at J, with 22 bases in the middle. From germline, CDR1 is SGHTA and CDR2 FQGNSA. The CDR3 covers 16 residues. Full variable domain (outside the CDR3, taken from reference TRBV7-2 and TRBJ1-2): GAGVSQSPSNKVTEKGKDVELRCDPISGHTALYWYRQSLGQGLEFLIYFQGNSAPDKSGLPSDRFSAERTGGSVSTLTIQRTQQEDSAVYLCASSINLGGVGDGYTFGSGTRLTVV.

The chain links TRBV19 to TRBJ1-2; D is unresolved. The CDR3 totals 13 residues. Germline V gives CDR1 LNHDA, CDR2 SQIVND (reference sequence). The V and J ends lost 5 bases and 5 bases respectively, with 12 bases between them. Here the CDR3 reads CASSFDTFYGYTF. The CDR3 region has the DNA TGTGCCAGTAGTTTTGACACCTTTTATGGCTACACCTTC.

A remark on this clone: With a much larger clone just one base away, this may be a read error. V is TRBV19 and J is TRBJ2-7, with TRBD1 matching over 8 bases. The CDR3 length is 12 residues. The ends lost 9 bases at V and 3 bases at J; junction bases unmatched: 4. The germline V gene has CDR1 LNHDA and CDR2 SQIVND (reference sequence). The CDR3 is CASIDRGYEQYF. The CDR3 nucleotides read TGTGCCAGCATTGACAGGGGCTACGAGCAGTACTTC.

The chain recombines TRBV13 with TRBJ2-7; 11 bases line up with TRBD2. The V segment lost 4 bases and the J segment 7 bases; nucleotides outside the gene matches: 12. The CDR3 sequence is 16 residues long. Germline V gene sequence: CDR1 PRHDT, CDR2 FYEKMQ (reference sequence). The CDR3 spells CASSSSSGRNGKEQYF. The CDR3 DNA follows: TGTGCCAGCAGCTCCTCTAGCGGGAGGAACGGTAAAGAGCAGTACTTC.

This clone was seen a few times. The chain carries TRBV7-8 and TRBJ2-5; maybe TRBD1 (6 bases). Germline loops: CDR1 SGHVS, CDR2 FQNEAQ. The CDR3 contains 15 residues. Trimming stripped 4 bases from V and 5 bases from J, with 17 bases between. DNA for the CDR3: TGTGCCAGCAGCTCCCGGGACACCCTTTGGGAGACCCAGTACTTC. Translating it yields CASSSRDTLWETQYF.

The chain carries TRBV4-1 and TRBJ1-2, with D perhaps TRBD1 (6 bases). Germline V CDR1 and CDR2: MGHRA, YSYEKL. V was pared by 6 bases and J by 0 bases, with 8 bases between. The CDR3 sequence is 13 residues long. The CDR3 coding sequence is TGCGCCAGCAGACCAGGGGCTAACTATGGCTACACCTTC. It encodes CASRPGANYGYTF.

This rearrangement joins TRBV15 to TRBJ2-2; D remains unclear. This CDR3 spans 14 amino acids. V was clipped by 0 bases and J by 8 bases, with 10 bases between them. Germline CDR1 reads LNHNV; CDR2 reads YYDKDF (reference sequence). CDR3 loop: CATSRDVFVGELFF. The CDR3 bases are TGTGCCACCAGCAGAGATGTGTTCGTAGGGGAGCTGTTTTTT.

This chain's CDR3 is CATSPGLANEKLFF. CDR3 bases: TGTGCCACCAGCCCGGGACTGGCGAATGAAAAACTGTTTTTT. The rearrangement links TRBV15 to TRBJ1-4; D may be TRBD1 (5 bases). The CDR3 covers 14 residues. V was cut by 5 bases and J by 5 bases, with 12 bases left in between. Germline V CDR1 and CDR2: LNHNV, YYDKDF (reference sequence).

The rearrangement uses TRBV3-1 (or the pseudogene TRBV3-2) and TRBJ2-7; a possible D gene is TRBD2 (6 bases). Trimming pared 1 base from V and 3 bases from J, leaving 13 bases between. The germline V gene has CDR1 LGHDT and CDR2 YNNKEL (reference sequence). CDR3 size: 15 residues. The CDR3 DNA sequence: TGTGCCAGCAGCCAAGGGTGGGACGGGAGCTACGAGCAGTACTTC. It translates to CASSQGWDGSYEQYF.

The chain employs TRBV5-5 and TRBJ1-5, with D tentatively TRBD1 (5 bases). From germline, CDR1 is SGHKS and CDR2 YYEKEE (reference sequence). Trimming cost V 0 bases and J 5 bases, with 12 bases left between them. This CDR3 is 15 amino acids long. The chain's CDR3 is CASSLGPGRDQPQHF. In DNA, the CDR3 is TGTGCCAGCAGCTTGGGGCCAGGCAGGGATCAGCCCCAGCATTTT.

V and J are TRBV19 and TRBJ2-2, with a possible D match to TRBD2 (5 bases). CDR3 length: 13 residues. Per the germline V gene, CDR1 is LNHDA and CDR2 is SQIVND (reference sequence). V was shortened by 7 bases and J by 0 bases, with 6 bases between the two germline ends. This chain's CDR3 is CASTGTNTGELFF. For the CDR3, the DNA is TGTGCCAGTACGGGGACGAACACCGGGGAGCTGTTTTTT.

The chain uses TRBV25-1 and TRBJ2-7; 10 positions match TRBD1. CDR1 and CDR2 (germline): MGHDK, SYGVNS. Unmatched junction bases numbered 7, after V lost 5 bases and J lost 3 bases. CDR3 length: 15 amino acids. CDR3 coding DNA: TGTGCCAGCAGTACAACCCGGACAGGGGGCTACGAGCAGTACTTC. It translates to CASSTTRTGGYEQYF.

This CDR3 is CASSLHQGAYTEAFF. CDR3 nucleotides: TGTGCCAGCAGTCTTCATCAGGGGGCGTACACTGAAGCTTTCTTT. This chain connects TRBV28 to TRBJ1-1; 8 bases fit TRBD1. The ends lost 5 bases at V and 3 bases at J; junction bases unmatched: 8. CDR3 size: 15 residues. Germline V gives CDR1 MDHEN, CDR2 SYDVKM. Combining the CDR3 with reference TRBV28 and TRBJ1-1 gives the whole variable domain DVKVTQSSRYLVKRTGEKVFLECVQDMDHENMFWYRQDPGLGLRLIYFSYDVKMKEKGDIPEGYSVSREKKERFSLILESASTNQTSMYLCASSLHQGAYTEAFFGQGTRLTVV.

The V gene is TRBV2, the J gene TRBJ2-5; no firm D call. CDR3 length: 11 amino acids. V was clipped by 4 bases and J by 4 bases, with 4 bases between them. CDR1 SNHLY and CDR2 FYNNEI come from the germline V gene. CDR3 amino acids: CASSVRETQYF. The CDR3 nucleotides are TGTGCCAGCAGTGTCCGAGAGACCCAGTACTTC.

The V gene is TRBV24-1, the J gene TRBJ2-1; D perhaps matches TRBD2 (6 bases). Germline values: CDR1 KGHDR, CDR2 SFDVKD. V was shortened by 3 bases and J by 4 bases, with 21 bases between the two germline ends. The length of the CDR3 is 18 residues. The CDR3 DNA reads TGTGCCACCAGTGATCCCGACATTCTTGCGGGGCGTTACAATGAGCAGTTCTTC. It specifies CATSDPDILAGRYNEQFF.

The chain combines TRBV25-1 with TRBJ2-1; 10 bases align to TRBD2. The CDR3 loop spans 16 amino acids. Trimming at V came to 6 bases and at J to 4 bases, leaving 9 bases not matched to a gene. Per germline, CDR1 MGHDK and CDR2 SYGVNS. The CDR3 nucleotides read TGTGCCAGCAGCGCCGGACTAGCGGATATGTACAATGAGCAGTTCTTC. Translating gives CASSAGLADMYNEQFF.

This clone occurred once. V usage is TRBV4-3 and J usage is TRBJ2-6, with D possibly being TRBD2 (5 bases). Germline CDR1 reads LGHNA; CDR2 reads YSLEER. The CDR3 runs 16 residues. V was pared by 0 bases and J by 2 bases, with 8 bases between. CDR3 amino acids: CASSQDLGAGANVLTF. CDR3 bases: TGCGCCAGCAGCCAAGATCTCGGGGCTGGGGCCAACGTCCTGACTTTC.